The 11 T cell receptor beta chains in this list originate from one sample, sequenced in a study of tumor and adjacent non-tumor tissue in lung cancer. The library came from three nested PCR rounds adapted from ARM-PCR protocols. TCRdb re-called the multiplex PCR reads through MiXCR, storing one row per CDR3 protein. The sample holds about 76,000 distinct CDR3 sequences; approximately 80% are singletons and the top ten take about 51%. This sample's RNA came from whole unsorted tissue. More than 3 cm separated this lung sample from the edge of the tumor. The sample comprised distant non-tumor lung tissue. The origin of the receptors is a man aged 60 to 75 with non-small cell lung cancer.

Concerning this clonotype: An end of the junction does not agree with germline; a read error may underlie this. The V gene is TRBV11-2, the J gene TRBJ2-6; D possibly matches TRBD1 or TRBD2 (5 bases each). CDR1 is SGHAT, CDR2 FQNNGV, per germline. This CDR3 has 14 amino acids. The CDR3 spells CVSTPISGTNVLTF. CDR3 in DNA: TGTGTCAGCACTCCTATCTCTGGGACCAACGTTCTGACTTTC.

Regarding this clonotype: The junction shows a germline mismatch at one end, possibly a read error. This CDR3 reads CSAREERENQPEHF. In nucleotides, the CDR3 is TGCAGTGCTAGAGAGGAACGGGAGAATCAGCCCGAGCATTTT. V is TRBV20-1 and J is TRBJ1-5; D ambiguous. This CDR3 comprises 14 residues. Germline V CDR1 and CDR2: DFQATT, SNEGSKA (reference sequence).

V usage is TRBV6-4 and J usage is TRBJ1-1; 7 bases agree with TRBD1. The CDR3 runs to 14 residues. With V trimmed by 7 bases and J by 1 base, 6 bases remained unmatched. Germline V lookup: CDR1 MRHNA, CDR2 SNTAGT. CDR3 loop: CASKQQGSNTEAFF. Written as DNA, the CDR3 is TGTGCCAGCAAACAACAGGGGTCGAACACTGAAGCTTTCTTT.

This clonotype was picked up a small number of times. A read error may explain this, as a much larger clone is one base away. V usage is TRBV5-5 and J usage is TRBJ1-2; TRBD1 agrees at 10 bases. Trimming at V came to 6 bases and at J to 5 bases, leaving 7 bases not matched to a gene. The germline CDR1 and CDR2 sequences are SGHKS and YYEKEE (reference sequence). The CDR3 has 14 amino acids. CDR3 nucleotide sequence: TGTGCCAGCATCCCGGGACAGGGGCCATATGGCTACACCTTC. Translated, it gives CASIPGQGPYGYTF.

In the case of this clonotype: The final CDR3 position lacks the conserved phenylalanine or tryptophan, pointing to a likely read error. No DNA is shown, since the ends of the CDR3 on it are uncertain; the CDR3 is the one TCRdb lists. The chain combines TRBV4-2 with TRBJ2-7; the table's D call, TRBD1, was not checked against the DNA. Inclusive of both ends, the CDR3 amounts to 15 amino acids. CDR1 and CDR2 (germline): LGHNA, YNFKEQ. The CDR3: CASSQESPGPYGHYL.

This clonotype was counted a few times. A much larger clone differs by one base, so this may be a read error. The chain joins TRBV6-1 to TRBJ2-7, with 8 positions matching TRBD2. The V gene's germline CDR1 is MNHNS and CDR2 SASEGT. The CDR3 is 14 residues long. As DNA, the CDR3 is TGTACCAGCACCGTTAGCGGGGAGACCTACGAGCAGTACTTC. This translates into CTSTVSGETYEQYF.

A word on this clonotype: Germline is not matched at one junction end, which may reflect a read error. The chain recombines TRBV20-1 with TRBJ1-5, with TRBD1 as a possible D gene (5 bases). Germline V lookup: CDR1 DFQATT, CDR2 SNEGSKA (reference sequence). The CDR3 extends over 14 amino acids. The CDR3 bases are TGCAGTGCTAAGTCTGCAGGGATTGATCAGTCCCAGCATTTT. It encodes CSAKSAGIDQSQHF.

About this clonotype: This sequence may be a read error, since a much larger clone differs from it by one base. The chain employs TRBV6-5 and TRBJ1-4, with D hard to call. In germline, CDR1 is MNHEY, CDR2 SVGAGI. The CDR3 contains 16 residues. V was shortened by 0 bases and J by 4 bases, with 12 bases between the two germline ends. CDR3 in DNA: TGTGCCAGCAGTTACTCGTTGGAGGCAATTAATGAAAAACTGTTTTTT. Amino acids: CASSYSLEAINEKLFF.

Worth noting for this clonotype: The junction departs from the called germline gene at one end, perhaps through a read error. J is TRBJ2-7 and V is TRBV11-3, with TRBD2 as a possible D gene (5 bases). The CDR3 runs 13 residues. From germline, CDR1 is SGHNT and CDR2 YENEEA. The DNA of the CDR3 is TGTGCCAGCAGCTCCCGGAGGCCCTACGAGCAGTATTTC. This translates into CASSSRRPYEQYF.

This chain uses TRBV4-3 with TRBJ2-2, with 8 bases matching TRBD1. The ends lost 9 bases at V and 7 bases at J; junction bases unmatched: 10. In germline, CDR1 is LGHNA, CDR2 YSLEER. This CDR3 has 14 residues. CDR3 in amino acids: CASQTGAGIGELFF. Here the CDR3 DNA reads TGCGCCAGTCAGACAGGGGCGGGTATCGGGGAGCTGTTTTTT.

The chain carries TRBV11-2 and TRBJ2-7; D is ambiguous. CDR3 length: 14 amino acids. Between the trimmed V and J ends, which lost 5 bases and 0 bases, there was a span of 11 bases. Germline CDR1 is SGHAT and CDR2 is FQNNGV. CDR3 nucleotides: TGTGCCAGCAGCGTACCTCACAGCTCCTACGAGCAGTACTTC. Amino acid sequence: CASSVPHSSYEQYF.